This TCR beta chain comes out of a study of identical twins. General observations from the study: Models underestimated how often monozygotic twins shared out-of-frame TCR alpha. Excess twin sharing in beta out-of-frame sequences was weaker. Memory repertoires lacked the insertion deficit that abundant cord blood beta clonotypes showed.

Germline CDR1 is SGDLS and CDR2 is YYNGEE. CDR3 length: 17 amino acids. The junction had 10 bases not matched to a gene; V was cut back by 0 bases and J by 6 bases. TCRdb recomputed calls from the 5' RACE reads with MiXCR, one row per CDR3 protein. The sample carries around 550,000 distinct CDR3 sequences, over 12% recorded once. This clonotype came up a few times. What it binds is not known. This sample also appeared in a second study, on yellow fever vaccine responses in identical twins.

The sequencing sample was made of CD4+ T cells sorted from blood. The sequence derives from a woman between 18 and 29 years old in good health. The chain links TRBV9 to TRBJ2-1; 9 bases map to TRBD2. As DNA, the CDR3 is TGTGCCAGCAGCGTAGGGGTTAGCGGGAGACCTTCCAATGAGCAGTTCTTC. As protein: CASSVGVSGRPSNEQFF.